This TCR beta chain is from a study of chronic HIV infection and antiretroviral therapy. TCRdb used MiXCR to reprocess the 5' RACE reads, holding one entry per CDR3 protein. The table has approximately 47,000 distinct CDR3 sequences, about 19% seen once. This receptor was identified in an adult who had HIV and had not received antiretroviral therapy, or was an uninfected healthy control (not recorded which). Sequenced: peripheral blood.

The CDR3 here is CASSPDRAFNQPQHF. The CDR3 DNA is TGTGCCAGCAGCCCCGACAGGGCCTTCAATCAGCCCCAGCATTTT. The chain links TRBV6-5 to TRBJ1-5, with 7 bases lining up with TRBD1. Germline V gene sequence: CDR1 MNHEY, CDR2 SVGAGI. With 6 bases clipped from V and 3 bases from J, the junction kept 8 bases outside the gene matches. The CDR3 is 15 residues long.